This is a list of T cell receptor beta chains from one sample in a study of response to subunit inactivated influenza vaccine. Each CDR3 protein is one row after TCRdb ran MiXCR on the RT-PCR reads. The sample carries 500,000 to 600,000 distinct CDR3 sequences, around 15% recorded once. The sample was PBMCs from blood, taken 12 days after vaccination. These receptors all come from a man in his forties or fifties who received an inactivated influenza vaccine. Each CDR3 is given with its conserved first and last residue.

v_gene	len	j_gene	CDR3aa
TRBV5-1	15	TRBJ2-1	CASSSTGRDDNEQFF
TRBV18	13	TRBJ2-7	CASSPRAEWWQYF
TRBV6-2/TRBV6-3	15	TRBJ2-5	CASSYSSGAMETQYF
TRBV4-3	16	TRBJ1-4	CASSQDGSVRNEKLFF
TRBV6-2/TRBV6-3	16	TRBJ1-3	CASTSVGPISGNTIYF
TRBV4-3	16	TRBJ1-1	CASSRQASQANTEAFF
TRBV20-1	14	TRBJ1-5	CSATPGQVKQPQHF
TRBV28	13	TRBJ2-7	CASTLTGNYEQYF
TRBV6-5	17	TRBJ2-3	CASSYQGHPTSTDTQYF
TRBV3-1	12	TRBJ1-5	CASSSVDQPQHF
TRBV14	20	TRBJ2-1	CASSQVGTGGFRKFGNEQFF
TRBV10-3	17	TRBJ2-1	CAISESVAVKAYNEQFF
TRBV12-3/TRBV12-4	15	TRBJ1-1	CASRWGTGMNTEAFF
TRBV6-5	15	TRBJ1-3	CASSYSNAAGNTIYF
TRBV12-3/TRBV12-4	13	TRBJ2-5	CANSLGGSETQYF
TRBV28	17	TRBJ1-2	CASSFSWGRLSNYGYTF
TRBV30	13	TRBJ1-1	CAWRDRGRTEAFF
TRBV20-1	13	TRBJ2-2	CSAYRGITGELFF
TRBV2	17	TRBJ2-3	CASSEAYGTRDTDTQYF
TRBV9	15	TRBJ2-5	CASSPGIRGQETQYF
TRBV7-6	16	TRBJ2-5	CASSLQQRGYQETQYF
TRBV28	20	TRBJ1-1	CASTLIGTGNFYTMNSEAFF
TRBV5-1	15	TRBJ2-7	CASSEGGGVAYEQYF
TRBV6-2/TRBV6-3	14	TRBJ2-2	CASSYSRLDGELFF
TRBV27	16	TRBJ1-6	CASSLDRAYYNSPLHF
TRBV15	15	TRBJ2-3	CATSRGPGQADTQYF
TRBV7-9	14	TRBJ2-5	CASSSRGKEETQYF
TRBV20-1	15	TRBJ2-7	CSARARARGGYEQYF
TRBV10-3	17	TRBJ2-6	CAIRPDRGRPGANVLTF
TRBV6-1	14	TRBJ2-2	CASSKGKYTGELFF
TRBV12-3/TRBV12-4	15	TRBJ1-6	CASSFSNRGVSPLHF
TRBV5-1	13	TRBJ2-7	CASSLAGQLEQYF
TRBV11-2	13	TRBJ2-4	CASSGGPKNIQYF
TRBV20-1	16	TRBJ2-5	CSARGELAGAAETQYF
TRBV6-2/TRBV6-3	14	TRBJ2-7	CASSYYGQGYEQYF
TRBV20-1	17	TRBJ1-1	CSARDGARTLRRTEAFF